The source of this TCR beta chain is a study of regulatory T cells in long-lasting Graves disease (dated by TCRdb to the early 2020s). Study-wide context: In the newly diagnosed Graves' disease group, patients had been taking antithyroid drugs for less than 3 months. Peripheral blood TCR sequencing and RNA sequencing compared persistent Graves' disease patients with newly diagnosed Graves' disease patients. The study was registered as a clinical trial and conducted in China. A total of around 35 samples underwent TCR sequencing: roughly 13 from persistent and approximately 20 from newly diagnosed Graves' disease patients.

The paper's findings and limits, for the study overall: Persistent patients shared more public clonotypes among themselves (roughly 2,700) than newly diagnosed patients did (roughly 920). The small sample size was acknowledged by the authors as a limitation that may reduce accuracy. Sequencing and analysis were restricted to the TCR beta chain. Compared with newly diagnosed patients, patients with persistent Graves' disease had lower TCR Shannon entropy and fewer highly expanded clones, which suggests clonal expansion. Persistent disease showed preferential use of TRBV28, TRBJ1-2 and TRBJ2-5, whereas newly diagnosed disease favored TRBV20-1 and TRBJ2-1. The study examined only peripheral blood because the primary lesion, thyroid tissue, could not be accessed.

According to the germline V gene, CDR1 reads SGHNT and CDR2 reads YENEEA. From the cysteine up to the phenylalanine, the CDR3 has a length of 16 residues. Just the 48-base CDR3 DNA is kept, in frame starting at base 1. Library construction relied on multiplex PCR. Sequencing instrument: Illumina HiSeq 4000. TCR beta libraries were built with iRepertoire HTBI primers and Arm-PCR amplification of CDR3 regions. PCR products were gel purified before sequencing. In the source study's methods: Gene usage analysis of CDR3 amino acid clonotypes relied on the 60 or so TRBV and 14 TRBJ segments identified across samples. COPE and FqMerger were used to merge the filtered high-quality paired reads into contigs. BLAST was used to align contigs to IMGT TRBV, TRBD and TRBJ reference genes, and CDR3 was defined according to IMGT. Highly expanded clones were defined as clonotypes with a frequency above 0.1%. Shannon entropy was used to measure repertoire diversity, and the Gini coefficient was used to measure V-J evenness. A clonotype found in more than one individual was treated as public. TCRdb passed the public sequencing reads through fastp at Q25 and MiXCR, retaining productive beta sequences. Under each unique CDR3 protein, matching rows form one entry showing the most common genes and DNA. These V and J calls are TCRdb output, not the study's own analysis. This sample comprises 400,000 to 550,000 distinct CDR3 sequences, about 15% of them detected only once. Clones ranked in the top ten supply over 15% of the sample.

In the paper's terms, the time point label means: newly diagnosed GD, antithyroid drugs for less than 3 months. RNA was extracted from PBMCs in TRIzol for both TCR sequencing and RNA sequencing. Graves' disease was diagnosed according to American Thyroid Association guidelines. Patients were recruited from an endocrinology department in Xi'an, China. From each patient, around 8.3 milliliters of peripheral blood was collected into an EDTA anticoagulant tube. Ficoll Paque Plus density gradient separation was used to isolate PBMCs, and no further T cell sorting was performed. An Agilent 2100 Bioanalyzer and agarose gel were used to check RNA quality, while a NanoDrop 2000 measured RNA concentration. To note about this clonotype: Its cognate antigen has yet to be identified. No clone much larger than this one lies a single base away; base qualities are absent.

The sample was also reused in another study, on T cells in Graves' hyperthyroidism and ophthalmopathy. Taken from the second paper: A patient counted as having stable Graves' hyperthyroidism if no progression to ophthalmopathy occurred over 18 months of follow-up. Hyperthyroidism patients were aged 18 to 65 years and newly diagnosed, with disease duration of less than 2 months. Exclusion was applied to patients with uncontrolled infections, other autoimmune diseases, pregnancy or lactation. Diagnoses were established on the basis of clinical symptoms, serum thyroxine and TRAb, thyroid ultrasound, and orbital computed tomography. A first-round RT-PCR of the TCR CDR3 used the HTBI primer set with the Qiagen OneStep RT-PCR kit. Most expanded thyroid clonotypes (frequency above 0.001) were also detected in blood, suggesting blood repertoires may reflect thyroid immune responses. Ophthalmopathy was separated from stable hyperthyroidism by a 13 V-J signature model, with around 88% sensitivity and 81% to 82% specificity obtained in cross-validation and 80%/75% obtained in testing. In validation, progression to ophthalmopathy was predicted by the model with approximately 67% sensitivity and under 85% specificity, a median of approximately 6.5 months before onset. To identify TCR V-J signatures that set the groups apart, the researchers used a discovery cohort of more than 95 patients, made up of around 40 with Graves' ophthalmopathy and about 55 with stable Graves' hyperthyroidism. Whether ophthalmopathy could be predicted prospectively was tested in an independent validation cohort made up of 18 to 20 hyperthyroidism patients plus 17 patients who later progressed to ophthalmopathy. The 100 discovery patients were randomly divided into training and test sets at a 7:3 ratio. Thyroid tissue and blood T-cell repertoires from about 6 Graves' hyperthyroidism patients were also compared in the study. After blood sampling, hyperthyroidism patients were treated with methimazole at a starting dose of 30 mg daily, and ophthalmopathy patients were treated with high-dose intravenous methylprednisolone. A second multiplex PCR round built the libraries, followed by size selection and purification. Paired-end sequencing of the libraries was performed with 100 bp reads on an Illumina HiSeq2000. SOAPnuke was used to process the raw data, throwing out any read that contained adapters or uncalled bases, had a mean Phred below 15, or lacked an exact constant-primer or identifier match. High-quality paired reads were merged with COPE v1.2.5, and unique nucleotide sequences were defined as clonotypes. MiTCR v1.1 was used to align clonotypes to the IMGT TRBV, TRBD and TRBJ reference segments. The analysis included only V-J combinations with a frequency above 0.0001, which together covered 99.2% of the repertoires. A TCS score was defined as the ratio of F50 (clonal expansion) to E x V (chaos), with BLOSUM62-based TCRdist applied between CDR3 peptides within each V-J. Welch's t-statistics and random forest reduced fewer than 550 V-J features to fewer than 15, which were used in a naive Bayes classifier (R e1071). No statistical method was used to fix the sample size in advance, and group allocation was not hidden from the investigators. The paper describes TCR Vbeta CDR3 sequencing of some 130 peripheral blood samples, made up of roughly 40 ophthalmopathy patients, approximately 73 hyperthyroidism patients and 17 progressor patients.

The TCR originated in a woman in her twenties or thirties with Graves disease. Donor details come from another sample of the same person, matched by shared clones. The chain is assembled from TRBV11-3 and TRBJ2-3, with the D gene not confidently named. The DNA matches TRBJ1-5 better at its end, which makes the J call doubtful. Sequenced material: peripheral blood mononuclear cells (PBMCs), taken at new diagnosis, from a patient treated with antithyroid drugs. The nucleotide sequence reads TGTGCCAGCAACTCAGGACTAGCGGGTTACACAGATACGCAGCATTTT. Protein translation: CASNSGLAGYTDTQHF.